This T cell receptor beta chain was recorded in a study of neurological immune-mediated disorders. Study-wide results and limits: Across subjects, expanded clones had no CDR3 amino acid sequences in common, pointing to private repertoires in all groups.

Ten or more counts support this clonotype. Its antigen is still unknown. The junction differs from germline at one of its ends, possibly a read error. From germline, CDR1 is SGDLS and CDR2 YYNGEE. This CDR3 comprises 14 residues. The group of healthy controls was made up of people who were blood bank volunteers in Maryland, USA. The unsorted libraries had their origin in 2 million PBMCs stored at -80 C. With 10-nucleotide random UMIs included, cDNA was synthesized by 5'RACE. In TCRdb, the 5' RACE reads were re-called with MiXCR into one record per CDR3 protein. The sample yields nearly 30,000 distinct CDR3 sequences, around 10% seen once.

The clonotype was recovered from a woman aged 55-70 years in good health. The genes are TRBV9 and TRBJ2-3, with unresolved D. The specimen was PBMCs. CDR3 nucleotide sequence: TGTGCAAGCAGCGTAATCGGCAGCACAGATACGCAGTATTTT. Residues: CASSVIGSTDTQYF.